A single sample is the source of the 6 T cell receptor beta chains below, sequenced in a study of T cell repertoires in cytomegalovirus infection. TCRdb fed the reads into MiXCR, producing one record per CDR3 protein. Of around 900,000 distinct CDR3 sequences listed, 30% to 40% are singletons. Antigens of these TCRs are unknown. The material sequenced was cultured CD8+ T cells from PBMCs, taken from culture after CMV antigen stimulation. These receptors were collected from a human donor in good health (CMV status not recorded). Some clones in this sample may be carry-over from other donors' samples.

The V gene is TRBV27, the J gene TRBJ1-1; D gene uncertain. The CDR3 spans 13 residues. V lost 5 bases and J 1 base, leaving 8 bases between the germline ends. The germline V gene encodes CDR1 MNHEY and CDR2 SMNVEV (reference sequence). CDR3 coding DNA: TGTGCCAGCAGTCTCTTTCAGAACACTGAAGCTTTCTTT. Amino acid sequence: CASSLFQNTEAFF.

V gene TRBV13 combines with J gene TRBJ2-7; no firm D call. Germline V gene data show CDR1 as PRHDT and CDR2 as FYEKMQ (reference sequence). The CDR3 totals 13 residues. V lost 2 bases to trimming and J lost 5 bases, with 10 bases between them. The CDR3 coding sequence is TGTGCCAGCAGCTTATGGGGTCTCGACGAGCAGTACTTC. This codes for CASSLWGLDEQYF.

The chain links TRBV28 to TRBJ2-7, with 7 bases lining up with TRBD1. The CDR3 consists of 14 residues. With V trimmed by 6 bases and J by 2 bases, 7 bases remained unmatched. Per the germline V gene, CDR1 is MDHEN and CDR2 is SYDVKM. The CDR3 here is CASSPIQGAYEQYV. As DNA, the CDR3 is TGTGCCAGCAGCCCCATTCAGGGGGCCTACGAGCAGTACGTC.

The chain links TRBV15 to TRBJ1-1; D gene unclear. CDR1 and CDR2 from the germline V gene are LNHNV and YYDKDF (reference sequence). The germline V and J ends were trimmed by 2 bases and 4 bases, with 17 bases remaining between them. The CDR3 totals 16 residues. The CDR3 region is CATSRQPQGEGTEAFF. The CDR3 DNA reads TGTGCCACCAGCAGACAGCCTCAAGGAGAAGGCACTGAAGCTTTCTTT.

This chain joins TRBV10-3 and TRBJ1-2; possible D gene TRBD1, 5 bases. The V end lost 2 bases, the J end lost 0 bases, and 7 bases lay between the germline ends. Looked up from germline, CDR1 is ENHRY and CDR2 is SYGVKD. This CDR3 comprises 14 residues. CDR3: CAISELGANYGYTF. CDR3 in DNA: TGTGCCATCAGTGAGCTGGGGGCTAACTATGGCTACACCTTC.

This clonotype was recorded many times. The V call is TRBV4-3, the J call TRBJ2-2, with a weak D call TRBD2 (5 bases). CDR1 and CDR2 (germline): LGHNA, YSLEER. Trimming stripped 3 bases from V and 5 bases from J, with 7 bases between. The CDR3 covers 13 residues. The CDR3, as DNA: TGCGCCAGCAGCCAGGACTCGACCGGGGAGCTGTTTTTT. This codes for CASSQDSTGELFF.